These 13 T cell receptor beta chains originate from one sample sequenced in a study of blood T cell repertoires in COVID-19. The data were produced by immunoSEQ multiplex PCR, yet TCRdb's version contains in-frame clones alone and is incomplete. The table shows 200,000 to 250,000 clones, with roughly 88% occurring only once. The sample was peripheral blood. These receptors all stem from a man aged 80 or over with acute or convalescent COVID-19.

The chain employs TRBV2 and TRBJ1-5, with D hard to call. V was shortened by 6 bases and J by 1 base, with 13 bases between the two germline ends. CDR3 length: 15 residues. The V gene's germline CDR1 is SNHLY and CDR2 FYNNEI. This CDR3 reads CASRVEVGSNQPQHF. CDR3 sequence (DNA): TGTGCCAGCAGGGTGGAGGTGGGAAGCAATCAGCCCCAGCATTTT. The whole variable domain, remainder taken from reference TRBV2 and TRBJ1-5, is EPEVTQTPSHQVTQMGQEVILRCVPISNHLYFYWYRQILGQKVEFLVSFYNNEISEKSEIFDDQFSVERPDGSNFTLKIRSTKLEDSAMYFCASRVEVGSNQPQHFGDGTRLSIL.

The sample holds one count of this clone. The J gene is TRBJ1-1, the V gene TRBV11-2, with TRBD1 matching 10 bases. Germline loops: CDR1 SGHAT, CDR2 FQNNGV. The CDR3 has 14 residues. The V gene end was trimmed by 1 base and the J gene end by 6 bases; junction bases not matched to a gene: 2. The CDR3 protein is CASSLGDRGSEAFF. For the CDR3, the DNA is TGTGCCAGCAGCTTAGGGGACAGGGGCTCTGAAGCTTTCTTT.

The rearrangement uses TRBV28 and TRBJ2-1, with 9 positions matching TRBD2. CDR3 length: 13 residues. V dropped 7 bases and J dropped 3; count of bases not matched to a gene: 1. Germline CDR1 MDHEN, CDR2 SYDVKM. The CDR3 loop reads CASNSGSYNEQFF. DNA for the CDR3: TGTGCCAGCAATAGCGGGAGCTACAATGAGCAGTTCTTC.

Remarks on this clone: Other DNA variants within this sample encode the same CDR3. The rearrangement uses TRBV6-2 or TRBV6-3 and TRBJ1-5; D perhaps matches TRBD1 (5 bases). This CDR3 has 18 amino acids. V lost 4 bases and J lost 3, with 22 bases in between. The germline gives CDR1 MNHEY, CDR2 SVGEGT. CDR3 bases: TGTGCCAGCAGTTTCACGATTTCGTCAGGGTACCTCAATCAGCCCCAGCATTTT. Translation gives CASSFTISSGYLNQPQHF.

The CDR3 nucleotides are TGTGCCAGCAGCTTACAGGGATATAGCAATCAGCCCCAGCATTTT. Translating it yields CASSLQGYSNQPQHF. The V call is TRBV5-6, the J call TRBJ1-5; perhaps TRBD1 as D (6 bases). Germline V gene lookup returns CDR1 SGHDT and CDR2 YYEEEE. This CDR3 spans 15 amino acids. V dropped 2 bases and J dropped 0 bases, with 9 bases sitting between them.

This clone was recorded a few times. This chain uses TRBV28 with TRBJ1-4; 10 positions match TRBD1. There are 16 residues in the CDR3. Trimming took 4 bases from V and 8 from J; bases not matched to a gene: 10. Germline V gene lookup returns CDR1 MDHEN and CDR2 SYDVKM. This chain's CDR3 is CASSSTGGWRGEKLFF. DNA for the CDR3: TGTGCCAGCAGTTCGACAGGGGGCTGGAGGGGGGAAAAACTGTTTTTT.

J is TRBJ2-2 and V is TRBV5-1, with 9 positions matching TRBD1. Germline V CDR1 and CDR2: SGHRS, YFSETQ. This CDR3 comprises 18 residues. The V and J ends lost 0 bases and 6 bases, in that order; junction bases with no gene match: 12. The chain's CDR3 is CASSLAGQGYIPSGELFF. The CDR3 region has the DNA TGCGCCAGCAGCTTGGCGGGACAGGGTTATATTCCTTCCGGGGAGCTGTTTTTT.

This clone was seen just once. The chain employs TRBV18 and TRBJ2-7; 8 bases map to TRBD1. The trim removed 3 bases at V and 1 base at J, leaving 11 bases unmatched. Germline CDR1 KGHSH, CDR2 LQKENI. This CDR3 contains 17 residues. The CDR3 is CASSPLPPGQESYEQYF. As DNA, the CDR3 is TGTGCCAGCTCACCTCTACCACCGGGACAGGAATCCTACGAGCAGTACTTC.

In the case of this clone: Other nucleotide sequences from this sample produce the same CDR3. This CDR3 is CASSEGVMNTEAFF. The CDR3 DNA is TGTGCCAGTAGTGAAGGGGTTATGAACACTGAAGCTTTCTTT. The rearrangement uses TRBV19 and TRBJ1-1; D possibly corresponds to TRBD1 (5 bases). Germline V gene sequence: CDR1 LNHDA, CDR2 SQIVND (reference sequence). The CDR3 extends over 14 amino acids. Trimming took off 5 bases at V and 0 bases at J, with 10 bases between the two ends. Using reference TRBV19 and TRBJ1-1 for the parts outside the CDR3, the full variable domain is DGGITQSPKYLFRKEGQNVTLSCEQNLNHDAMYWYRQDPGQGLRLIYYSQIVNDFQKGDIAEGYSVSREKKESFPLTVTSAQKNPTAFYLCASSEGVMNTEAFFGQGTRLTVV.

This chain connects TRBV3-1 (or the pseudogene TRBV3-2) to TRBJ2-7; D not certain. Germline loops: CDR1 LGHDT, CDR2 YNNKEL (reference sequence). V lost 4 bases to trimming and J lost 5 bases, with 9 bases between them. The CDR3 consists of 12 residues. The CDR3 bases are TGTGCCAGCAGCCCTTCCGCTAACGAGCAGTACTTC. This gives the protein CASSPSANEQYF.

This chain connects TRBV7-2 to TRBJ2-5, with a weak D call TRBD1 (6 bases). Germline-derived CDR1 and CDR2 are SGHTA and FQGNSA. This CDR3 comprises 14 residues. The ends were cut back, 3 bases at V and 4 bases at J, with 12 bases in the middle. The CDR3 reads CASSFGRGGETQYF. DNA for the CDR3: TGTGCCAGCAGCTTTGGCAGGGGTGGAGAGACCCAGTACTTC.

The CDR3 sequence is CASSSARQGANEKLFF. CDR3 nucleotide sequence: TGTGCCAGCAGCTCAGCCCGACAGGGGGCTAATGAAAAACTGTTTTTT. The chain couples TRBV5-6 to TRBJ1-4; 9 bases are a match to TRBD1. CDR3 length equals 16 residues. The germline V gene encodes CDR1 SGHDT and CDR2 YYEEEE. V shed 3 bases, J shed 3 bases, and the junction held 6 bases outside the gene matches.

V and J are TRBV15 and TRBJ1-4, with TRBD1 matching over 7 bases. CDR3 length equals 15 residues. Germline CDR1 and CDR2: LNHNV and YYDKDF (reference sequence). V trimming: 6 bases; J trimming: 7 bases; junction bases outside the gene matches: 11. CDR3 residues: CATRVTEAGGEKLFF. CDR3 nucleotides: TGTGCCACCAGGGTAACCGAGGCAGGGGGTGAAAAACTGTTTTTT.